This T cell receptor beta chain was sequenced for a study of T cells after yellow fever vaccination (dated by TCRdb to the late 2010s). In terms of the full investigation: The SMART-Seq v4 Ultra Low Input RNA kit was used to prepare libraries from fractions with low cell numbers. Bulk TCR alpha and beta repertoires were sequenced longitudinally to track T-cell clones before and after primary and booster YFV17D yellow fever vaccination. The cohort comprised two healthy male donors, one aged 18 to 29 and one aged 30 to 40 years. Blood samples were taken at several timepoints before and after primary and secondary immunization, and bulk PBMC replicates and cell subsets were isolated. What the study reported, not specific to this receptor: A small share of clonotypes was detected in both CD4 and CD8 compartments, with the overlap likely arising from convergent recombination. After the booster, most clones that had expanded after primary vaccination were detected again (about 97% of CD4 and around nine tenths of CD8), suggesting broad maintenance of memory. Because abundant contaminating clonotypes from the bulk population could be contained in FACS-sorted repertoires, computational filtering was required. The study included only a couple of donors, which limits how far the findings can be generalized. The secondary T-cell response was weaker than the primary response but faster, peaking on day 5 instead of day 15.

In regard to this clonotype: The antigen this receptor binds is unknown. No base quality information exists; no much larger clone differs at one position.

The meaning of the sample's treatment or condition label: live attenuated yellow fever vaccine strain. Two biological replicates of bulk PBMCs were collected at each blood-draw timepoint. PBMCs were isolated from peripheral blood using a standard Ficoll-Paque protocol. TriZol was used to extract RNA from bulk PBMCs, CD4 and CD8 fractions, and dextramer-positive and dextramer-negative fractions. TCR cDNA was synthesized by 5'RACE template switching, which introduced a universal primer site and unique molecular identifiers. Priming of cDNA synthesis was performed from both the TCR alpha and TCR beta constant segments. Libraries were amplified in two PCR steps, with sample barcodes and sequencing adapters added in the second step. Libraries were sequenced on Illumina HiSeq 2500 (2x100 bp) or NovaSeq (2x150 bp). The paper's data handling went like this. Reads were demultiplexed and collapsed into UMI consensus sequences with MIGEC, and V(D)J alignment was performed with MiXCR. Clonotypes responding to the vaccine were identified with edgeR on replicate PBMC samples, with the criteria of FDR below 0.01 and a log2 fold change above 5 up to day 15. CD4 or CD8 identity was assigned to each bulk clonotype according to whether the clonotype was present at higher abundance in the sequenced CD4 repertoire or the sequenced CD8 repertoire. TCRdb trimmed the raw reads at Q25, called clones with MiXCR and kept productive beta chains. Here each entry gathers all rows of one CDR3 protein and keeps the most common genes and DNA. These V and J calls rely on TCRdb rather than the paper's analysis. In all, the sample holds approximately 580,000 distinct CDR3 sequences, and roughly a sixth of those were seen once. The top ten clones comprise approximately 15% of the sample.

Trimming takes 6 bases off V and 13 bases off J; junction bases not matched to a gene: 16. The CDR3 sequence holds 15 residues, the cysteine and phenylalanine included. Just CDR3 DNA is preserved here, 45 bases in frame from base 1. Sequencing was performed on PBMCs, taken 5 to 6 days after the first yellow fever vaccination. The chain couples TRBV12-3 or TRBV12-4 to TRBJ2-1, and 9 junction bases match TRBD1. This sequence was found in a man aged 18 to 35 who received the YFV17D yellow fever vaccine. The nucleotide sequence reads TGTGCCAGCAGCCATCCGGGACAGGGAAACACCCGACAGTTCTTC. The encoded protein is CASSHPGQGNTRQFF.